These 29 T cell receptor beta chains came from one sample sequenced in a study of T cells in Graves' hyperthyroidism and ophthalmopathy. Amplified regions were TCR beta CDR3 sequences from RNA transcripts. Initially, a first-round RT-PCR of the TCR CDR3 employed the HTBI primer set. From the multiplex PCR reads, TCRdb called clonotypes with MiXCR, one entry per CDR3 protein. The sample carries approximately 410,000 distinct CDR3 sequences, roughly 13% recorded once. The sequenced material came from blood. The origin of the receptors is a woman aged 18 to 35 with Graves' hyperthyroidism.

The chain uses TRBV15 and TRBJ2-7; perhaps TRBD2 as D (7 bases). The ends were cut back, 0 bases at V and 6 bases at J, with 15 bases in the middle. Per the germline V gene, CDR1 is LNHNV and CDR2 is YYDKDF (reference sequence). CDR3 length equals 15 residues. The CDR3 protein is CATSRDRGALGEQYF. The CDR3 nucleotides read TGTGCCACCAGCAGAGATCGGGGGGCGCTGGGCGAGCAGTACTTC.

This clonotype appeared many times. The genes are TRBV5-6 and TRBJ2-3; 15 nucleotides align to TRBD2. V trimming: 1 base; J trimming: 1 base; junction bases outside the gene matches: 7. Germline V gene sequence: CDR1 SGHDT, CDR2 YYEEEE. The CDR3 is 19 residues long. The CDR3 region has the DNA TGTGCCAGCAGCTTGTCGGGACTAGCGGGAGGAGATCGCACAGATACGCAGTATTTT. The encoded protein is CASSLSGLAGGDRTDTQYF.

This clonotype appeared a few times. The V call is TRBV10-3, the J call TRBJ2-6, with TRBD2 as a possible D gene (5 bases). The CDR3 runs to 16 residues. Trimming pared 5 bases from V and 4 bases from J, leaving 15 bases between. The germline V gene has CDR1 ENHRY and CDR2 SYGVKD. CDR3 in amino acids: CAISRDSGLGANVLTF. The CDR3 coding sequence is TGTGCCATCAGTCGAGATTCGGGATTGGGGGCCAACGTCCTGACTTTC.

This clonotype occurred many times. The genes are TRBV12-3 or TRBV12-4 and TRBJ2-2; 10 nucleotides agree with TRBD2. With 6 bases clipped from V and 6 bases from J, the junction kept 10 bases outside the gene matches. The CDR3 length is 16 residues. The CDR3 loop reads CASRPGSGRVSGELFF. The DNA for the CDR3 is TGTGCCAGCAGGCCAGGGAGCGGGAGGGTATCCGGGGAGCTGTTTTTT.

The table lists this clonotype with many counts. This chain uses TRBV7-9 with TRBJ2-7, with D unclear. The V gene lost 4 bases and the J gene lost 1 base, with 11 bases spanning the gap. This CDR3 comprises 14 residues. Germline V CDR1 and CDR2: SEHNR, FQNEAQ (reference sequence). CDR3 DNA: TGTGCCAGCAGCTCAGGAAACAGATCCTACGAGCAGTACTTC. This sequence encodes CASSSGNRSYEQYF.

This clonotype occurred a few times. The V and J genes are TRBV7-8 and TRBJ2-7; 7 bases agree with TRBD1. The junction had 15 bases not matched to a gene; V was cut back by 5 bases and J by 2 bases. This CDR3 has 17 amino acids. CDR1 and CDR2 (germline): SGHVS, FQNEAQ. The CDR3, as DNA: TGTGCCAGCAGCGCCCACACCCCGACAGGGTACCCCTACGAGCAGTACTTC. Residues: CASSAHTPTGYPYEQYF.

This clonotype was counted many times. The chain links TRBV7-3 to TRBJ2-1, with 9 bases matching TRBD2. The CDR3 is 15 residues long. V shed 5 bases, J shed 10 bases, and the junction held 12 bases outside the gene matches. Germline V lookup: CDR1 SGHTA, CDR2 FQGTGA. For the CDR3, the DNA is TGTGCCAGCAGCCCCGGCGATTATAGCGGGAGAGAGCAGTTCTTC. It encodes CASSPGDYSGREQFF. Looking up the rest from reference TRBV7-3 and TRBJ2-1 gives the full variable domain: GAGVSQTPSNKVTEKGKYVELRCDPISGHTALYWYRQSLGQGPEFLIYFQGTGAADDSGLPNDRFFAVRPEGSVSTLKIQRTERGDSAVYLCASSPGDYSGREQFFGPGTRLTVL.

This clonotype was seen ten or more times. The rearrangement joins TRBV12-3 or TRBV12-4 to TRBJ1-1; a possible D gene is TRBD1 (5 bases). V was shortened by 5 bases and J by 7 bases, with 14 bases between the two germline ends. The CDR3 length is 13 residues. The CDR3 nucleotides read TGTGCCAGCAGTCACGAGGGGAGCGGTGAAGCTTTCTTT. As protein: CASSHEGSGEAFF.

This clonotype showed up many times. This chain connects TRBV28 to TRBJ1-2; D uncertain. The CDR3 sequence is 16 residues long. Germline loops: CDR1 MDHEN, CDR2 SYDVKM. The V end was cut by 3 bases, the J end by 4 bases, with 18 bases between. The CDR3 region has the DNA TGTGCCAGCAGTTTTAGCGGCAGCGAGAACCTCTATGGCTACACCTTC. It yields the protein CASSFSGSENLYGYTF.

This clonotype turned up a few times. The V call is TRBV20-1, the J call TRBJ2-1; either TRBD1 or TRBD2 may supply D (6 bases each). V was cut by 2 bases and J by 6 bases, with 17 bases left in between. The CDR3 has 15 residues. Per the germline V gene, CDR1 is DFQATT and CDR2 is SNEGSKA (reference sequence). The CDR3 sequence: CSARKGGQVSNEQFF. Written as DNA, the CDR3 is TGCAGTGCTAGAAAGGGGGGACAAGTCTCCAATGAGCAGTTCTTC.

This rearrangement joins TRBV27 to TRBJ1-5; D ambiguous. Trimming stripped 8 bases from V and 0 bases from J, with 14 bases between. Germline values: CDR1 MNHEY, CDR2 SMNVEV (reference sequence). The CDR3 contains 15 residues. CDR3 residues: CASLFRRPSNQPQHF. The CDR3 DNA reads as TGTGCCAGCCTCTTTAGACGGCCTAGCAATCAGCCCCAGCATTTT.

This clonotype was observed a handful of times. Compared with germline, one end of the junction differs, possibly owing to a read error. The chain couples TRBV4-1 to TRBJ2-3; D gene uncertain. The CDR3 contains 13 residues. CDR1 is MGHRA, CDR2 YSYEKL, per germline. CDR3 nucleotide sequence: TGTGCCAGCAGCCCCCAACTTCACCCTACGCAGTATTTT. Its translation: CASSPQLHPTQYF.

This clonotype was detected ten times or more. The genes are TRBV14 and TRBJ2-5; 7 bases are a match to TRBD1. This CDR3 is 15 amino acids long. Germline values: CDR1 SGHDN, CDR2 FVKESK. With 4 bases clipped from V and 9 bases from J, the junction kept 14 bases outside the gene matches. The CDR3 nucleotides are TGTGCCAGCAGCCTAACAGGGGATCGGAGGTTGGCCCAGTACTTC. Translating it yields CASSLTGDRRLAQYF.

A few counts support this clonotype. This chain links TRBV20-1 with TRBJ2-3; D ambiguous. V was trimmed by 3 bases and J by 3 bases, leaving 10 bases between them. CDR3 length: 13 residues. Germline V lookup: CDR1 DFQATT, CDR2 SNEGSKA (reference sequence). The CDR3 DNA reads as TGCAGTGCTAGCCCGGACGCAACAGATACGCAGTATTTT. This gives the protein CSASPDATDTQYF.

This clonotype occurred many times. This sequence joins TRBV5-1 and TRBJ2-7; no reliable D call. The CDR3 runs to 12 residues. Trimming shortened V by 4 bases and J by 6 bases, and 11 bases separated the two germline ends. Germline CDR1 is SGHRS and CDR2 is YFSETQ. The CDR3 region has the DNA TGCGCCAGCAGCACGGCCGGAATCGAGCAGTACTTC. Translating it yields CASSTAGIEQYF. Complete variable domain (other parts from reference TRBV5-1 and TRBJ2-7): KAGVTQTPRYLIKTRGQQVTLSCSPISGHRSVSWYQQTPGQGLQFLFEYFSETQRNKGNFPGRFSGRQFSNSRSEMNVSTLELGDSALYLCASSTAGIEQYFGPGTRLTVT.

This clonotype was seen repeatedly, ten times or more. The chain is built from TRBV6-1 and TRBJ1-1; the match to TRBD1 covers 7 bases. V shed 8 bases and J 8 bases; nucleotides not matched to a gene: 14. The germline CDR1 and CDR2 sequences are MNHNS and SASEGT. This CDR3 spans 14 amino acids. The CDR3 reads CASRKGGGGGEAFF. CDR3 nucleotides: TGTGCCAGCCGAAAGGGAGGGGGCGGGGGGGAAGCTTTCTTT.

This clonotype was counted ten times or more. The chain carries TRBV20-1 and TRBJ2-1, with D tentatively TRBD2 (5 bases). V was shortened by 8 bases and J by 4 bases, with 18 bases between the two germline ends. CDR1 is DFQATT, CDR2 SNEGSKA, per germline (reference sequence). The CDR3 has 14 amino acids. The CDR3 here is CSMLSGGSYNEQFF. In nucleotides, the CDR3 is TGCAGTATGTTGTCCGGCGGGTCGTACAATGAGCAGTTCTTC.

This clonotype was seen more than once but under ten times. This chain uses TRBV10-2 with TRBJ2-5; perhaps TRBD1 as D (6 bases). This CDR3 spans 15 amino acids. Germline V gene sequence: CDR1 WSHSY, CDR2 SAAADI. Trimming took off 7 bases at V and 5 bases at J, with 20 bases between the two ends. The CDR3 sequence: CASMIQGIPGETQYF. CDR3 bases: TGCGCCAGCATGATCCAGGGGATACCAGGGGAGACCCAGTACTTC.

This clonotype appeared a single time. The V and J genes are TRBV9 and TRBJ1-1; the D is unclear. CDR1 SGDLS and CDR2 YYNGEE come from the germline V gene. V lost 0 bases and J 3 bases, leaving 6 bases between the germline ends. The CDR3 contains 13 residues. CDR3 sequence reads: CASSVGIHTEAFF. In DNA, the CDR3 is TGTGCCAGCAGCGTAGGGATTCACACTGAAGCTTTCTTT.

The chain is built from TRBV7-9 and TRBJ1-3; a possible D gene is TRBD1 (6 bases). Germline assignment: CDR1 SEHNR and CDR2 FQNEAQ (reference sequence). V was clipped by 0 bases and J by 4 bases, with 10 bases between them. The CDR3 has 15 amino acids. The CDR3 bases are TGTGCCAGCAGCTTAGCTGGGACACTCGGAAACACCATATATTTT. It encodes CASSLAGTLGNTIYF. The full variable domain, completed using reference TRBV7-9 and TRBJ1-3, is DTGVSQNPRHKITKRGQNVTFRCDPISEHNRLYWYRQTLGQGPEFLTYFQNEAQLEKSRLLSDRFSAERPKGSFSTLEIQRTEQGDSAMYLCASSLAGTLGNTIYFGEGSWLTVV.

This clonotype was seen ten or more times. The gene calls are TRBV2 and TRBJ1-1, with 8 nucleotides matching TRBD1. Losses at the gene ends were 2 bases for V and 4 bases for J; bases not matched to a gene: 6. Germline CDR1 is SNHLY and CDR2 is FYNNEI. The CDR3 length is 15 residues. The CDR3 sequence is CASSEYQQGVTEAFF. CDR3 DNA sequence: TGTGCCAGCAGTGAATACCAACAGGGGGTCACTGAAGCTTTCTTT.

Many counts were recorded for this clonotype. The chain joins TRBV12-3 or TRBV12-4 to TRBJ2-7, with 12 nucleotides matching TRBD2. Trimming at V came to 5 bases and at J to 7 bases, leaving 6 bases not matched to a gene. The CDR3 is 14 residues long. CDR3 protein: CASSRLAGAWEQYF. Here the CDR3 DNA reads TGTGCCAGCAGTCGACTAGCGGGAGCGTGGGAGCAGTACTTC.

There are many counts of this clonotype. V usage is TRBV12-3 or TRBV12-4 and J usage is TRBJ1-5; D is perhaps TRBD1 (5 bases). The CDR3 extends over 15 amino acids. V was pared by 6 bases and J by 0 bases, with 12 bases between. CDR3 nucleotide sequence: TGTGCCAGCAGCCCCCCGGGGGATAGCAATCAGCCCCAGCATTTT. Amino acid sequence: CASSPPGDSNQPQHF.

This clonotype was counted many times. The CDR3 DNA is TGTGCCACCAGCAGGGTCAGGGATAACTATGGCTACACCTTC. Translation gives CATSRVRDNYGYTF. The V gene is TRBV15, the J gene TRBJ1-2; a possible D gene is TRBD1 (5 bases). This CDR3 region has 14 residues. V lost 3 bases and J 1 base, leaving 9 bases between the germline ends. In germline, CDR1 is LNHNV, CDR2 YYDKDF (reference sequence). The variable domain in full, with the rest retrieved from reference TRBV15 and TRBJ1-2, is DAMVIQNPRYQVTQFGKPVTLSCSQTLNHNVMYWYQQKSSQAPKLLFHYYDKDFNNEADTPDNFQSRRPNTSFCFLDIRSPGLGDTAMYLCATSRVRDNYGYTFGSGTRLTVV.

The chain employs TRBV20-1 and TRBJ1-2; D may be TRBD1 (6 bases). Germline V gene data show CDR1 as DFQATT and CDR2 as SNEGSKA (reference sequence). The CDR3 length is 14 residues. V was trimmed by 4 bases and J by 1 base, leaving 13 bases between them. The CDR3 coding sequence is TGCAGTGCTACCGGGGCCAGGGGTAACTATGGCTACACCTTC. Encoded protein: CSATGARGNYGYTF.

This clonotype appeared many times. The chain recombines TRBV6-6 with TRBJ2-5; 9 nucleotides agree with TRBD1. The germline V gene encodes CDR1 MNHNY and CDR2 SVGAGI (reference sequence). The CDR3 contains 14 residues. V shed 2 bases and J 9 bases; nucleotides not matched to a gene: 7. CDR3 in amino acids: CASSYKGQGMPQYF. CDR3 bases: TGTGCCAGCAGTTACAAGGGACAGGGCATGCCCCAGTACTTC.

This clonotype was detected ten times or more. The V and J genes are TRBV12-3 or TRBV12-4 and TRBJ1-2; perhaps TRBD1 as D (6 bases). CDR3 length: 13 amino acids. The germline V and J ends were trimmed by 6 bases and 6 bases, with 14 bases remaining between them. CDR3: CASSPQGAHGYTF. The DNA for the CDR3 is TGTGCCAGCAGCCCACAGGGAGCTCATGGCTACACCTTC.

This clonotype was found many times. The chain carries TRBV18 and TRBJ1-1; weak D call: TRBD1 (6 bases). V lost 4 bases and J lost 2, with 14 bases in between. This CDR3 contains 15 residues. Germline V CDR1 and CDR2: KGHSH, LQKENI. This CDR3 reads CASSRQGQANTEAFF. The CDR3 DNA follows: TGTGCCAGCTCACGGCAGGGGCAGGCCAACACTGAAGCTTTCTTT.

V is TRBV3-1 and J is TRBJ1-1; D remains ambiguous. CDR3 length: 14 residues. Germline assignment: CDR1 LGHDT and CDR2 YNNKEL (reference sequence). V lost 0 bases and J lost 4, with 9 bases in between. CDR3 amino acids: CASSQESRSTEAFF. CDR3 nucleotide sequence: TGTGCCAGCAGCCAAGAAAGTCGGAGCACTGAAGCTTTCTTT. Based on the CDR3 plus reference TRBV3-1 and TRBJ1-1, the full variable domain is DTAVSQTPKYLVTQMGNDKSIKCEQNLGHDTMYWYKQDSKKFLKIMFSYNNKELIINETVPNRFSPKSPDKAHLNLHINSLELGDSAVYFCASSQESRSTEAFFGQGTRLTVV.